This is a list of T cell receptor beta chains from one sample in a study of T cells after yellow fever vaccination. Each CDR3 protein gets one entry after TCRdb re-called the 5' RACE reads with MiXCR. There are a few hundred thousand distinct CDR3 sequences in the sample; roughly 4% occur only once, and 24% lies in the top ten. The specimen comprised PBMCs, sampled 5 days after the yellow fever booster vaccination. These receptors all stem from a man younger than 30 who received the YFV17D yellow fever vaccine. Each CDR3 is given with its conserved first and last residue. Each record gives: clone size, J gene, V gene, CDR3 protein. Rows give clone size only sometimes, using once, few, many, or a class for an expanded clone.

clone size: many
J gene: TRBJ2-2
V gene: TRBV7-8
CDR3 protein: CASSPRGDTGELFF

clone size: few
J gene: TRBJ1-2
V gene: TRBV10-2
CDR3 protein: CASQPILGQGAADGYTF

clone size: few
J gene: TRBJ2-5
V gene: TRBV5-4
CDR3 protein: CASKTGLGETQYF

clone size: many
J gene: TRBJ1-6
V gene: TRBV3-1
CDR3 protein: CASSQEGTGTNSPLHF

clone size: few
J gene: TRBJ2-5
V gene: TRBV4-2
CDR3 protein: CASSQDGPRGGETQYF

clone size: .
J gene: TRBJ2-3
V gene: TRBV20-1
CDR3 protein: CSASLDPRDTQYF

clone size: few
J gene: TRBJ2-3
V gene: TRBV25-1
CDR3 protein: CASSELFGGLTDTQYF

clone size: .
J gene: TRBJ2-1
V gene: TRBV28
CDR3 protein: CASRRPDLAGGPQFF

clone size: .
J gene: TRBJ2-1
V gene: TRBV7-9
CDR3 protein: CASSLDVARVSEQFF

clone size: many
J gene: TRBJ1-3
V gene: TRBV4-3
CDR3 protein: CASSPGTPGNTIYF

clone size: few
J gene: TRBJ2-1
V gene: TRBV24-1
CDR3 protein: CATSDGDGTYNEQFF

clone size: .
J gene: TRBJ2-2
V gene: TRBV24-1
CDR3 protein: CATSDGLAGHTGELFF

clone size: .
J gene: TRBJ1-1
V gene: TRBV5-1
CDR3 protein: CASSPQPDTEAFF

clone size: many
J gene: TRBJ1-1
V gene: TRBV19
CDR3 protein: CASIYRTEAFF

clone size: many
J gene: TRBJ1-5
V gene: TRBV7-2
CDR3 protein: CASSPMPGPPQHF

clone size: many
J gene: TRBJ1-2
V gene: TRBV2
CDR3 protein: CASSAGADYGYTF

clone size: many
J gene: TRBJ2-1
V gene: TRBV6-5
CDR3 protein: CASRIGVLRNEQFF

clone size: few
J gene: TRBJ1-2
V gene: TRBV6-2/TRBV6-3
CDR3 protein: CASSYGGSQTYGYTF

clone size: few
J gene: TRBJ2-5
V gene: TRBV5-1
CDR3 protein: CASSLSTMEETQYF

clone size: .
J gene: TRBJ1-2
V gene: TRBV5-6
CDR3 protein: CASSLTGYNTF

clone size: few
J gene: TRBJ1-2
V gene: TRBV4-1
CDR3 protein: CASSQGGALYGYTF

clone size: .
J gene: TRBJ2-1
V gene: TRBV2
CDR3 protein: CASGLYNEQFF

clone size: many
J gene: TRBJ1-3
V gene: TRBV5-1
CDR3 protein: CASSRTGGEYTIYF

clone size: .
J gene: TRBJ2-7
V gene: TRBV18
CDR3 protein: CASSPPGLFPSYEQYF

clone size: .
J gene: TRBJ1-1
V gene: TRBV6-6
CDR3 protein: CASSKKSGFAAFF

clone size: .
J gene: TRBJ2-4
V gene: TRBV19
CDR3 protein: CASSSNGLGNIQYF

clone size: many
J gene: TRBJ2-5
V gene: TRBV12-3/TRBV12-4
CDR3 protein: CASSQTRGLAGETQYF

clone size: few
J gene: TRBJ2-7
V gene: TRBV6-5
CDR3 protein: CASSYGPEQYF

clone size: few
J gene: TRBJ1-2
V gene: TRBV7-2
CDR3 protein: CASSSELFDGQGGYTF